This is a list of T cell receptor beta chains from one sample in a study of T cell responses to AZD1222 COVID-19 vaccine. Here immunoSEQ multiplex PCR was the method, and the copy in TCRdb shows in-frame clones only, minus some. The repertoire holds 85,000 to 100,000 clones, with roughly 93% as singletons. This specimen was peripheral blood, taken on day 0 of AZD1222 vaccination. The receptors here all came from an adult in good health. Both conserved end residues are part of each CDR3. The order of the fields is J gene, clone size, D gene, V gene, CDR3 protein, CDR3 DNA. A D gene is named only where the DNA matches it firmly. Where a row states a size, it is once, few, many or the class of an expanded clone; other rows omit it.

>TRBJ2-2|.|.|TRBV7-3
CASSLKGAPPGELFF
TGTGCCAGCAGCTTAAAAGGGGCGCCCCCCGGGGAGCTGTTTTTT
>TRBJ1-5|.|TRBD1|TRBV7-9
CASSLAPTGGTPQHF
TGTGCCAGCAGCTTAGCCCCGACAGGGGGCACGCCCCAGCATTTT
>TRBJ1-1|hyperexpanded|.|TRBV19
CASSISESGGTEAFF
TGTGCCAGTAGTATTTCAGAAAGCGGTGGCACTGAAGCTTTCTTT
>TRBJ1-5|.|.|TRBV12-3/TRBV12-4
CASSLPYQPQHF
TGTGCCAGCAGCCTTCCTTATCAGCCCCAGCATTTT
>TRBJ2-3|few|TRBD2|TRBV7-9
CASSLDGGGSTDTQYF
TGTGCCAGCAGCTTAGATGGCGGGGGGAGCACAGATACGCAGTATTTT
>TRBJ1-5|.|.|TRBV19
CASSKQISNQPQHF
TGTGCCAGTAGCAAACAGATTAGCAATCAGCCCCAGCATTTT
>TRBJ2-5|.|.|TRBV19
CASSHSGTLQETQYF
TGTGCCAGTAGTCATTCAGGGACTTTACAAGAGACCCAGTACTTC
>TRBJ1-6|.|.|TRBV5-6
CASSLRPGHANSPLHF
TGTGCCAGCAGCCTAAGGCCGGGACACGCGAATTCACCCCTCCACTTT
>TRBJ1-5|.|TRBD1|TRBV15
CATSRDPTGRSNQPQHF
TGTGCCACCAGCAGAGACCCGACAGGGCGGAGCAATCAGCCCCAGCATTTT
>TRBJ1-6|.|.|TRBV11-2
CASSPQGGNSPLHF
TGTGCCAGCAGCCCCCAAGGCGGTAATTCACCCCTCCACTTT